The 22 T cell receptor beta chains below were found in one sample sequenced in a study of Ad26.COV2.S vaccination and SARS-CoV-2 variants. Generated by immunoSEQ multiplex PCR, the TCRdb table keeps only in-frame clones and is missing some. This table has about 400,000 clones, approximately 90% appearing once. Treatment denoted: some 20 received Ad26.COV2.S at low or high dose, single or two shots; about 5 received placebo; per-sample allocation not given. The investigators took samples on day 63 after the first vaccine or placebo injection. This sample comprised peripheral blood, obtained in a trial of Ad26.COV2.S vaccine versus placebo. The source is a person between 18 and 60 years old who received the Ad26.COV2.S COVID-19 vaccine or a placebo.

V gene TRBV7-9 combines with J gene TRBJ2-5; TRBD2 might be the D (6 bases). The CDR3 totals 17 residues. With 1 base removed from V and 3 bases from J, the gap between germline ends came to 18 bases. Germline V lookup: CDR1 SEHNR, CDR2 FQNEAQ (reference sequence). The CDR3 here is CASSLGWVAETKETQYF. The CDR3 DNA follows: TGTGCCAGCAGCTTAGGATGGGTAGCGGAGACTAAAGAGACCCAGTACTTC.

The chain uses TRBV10-1 and TRBJ1-3; D uncertain. Per germline, CDR1 WNHNN and CDR2 SYGVQD (reference sequence). V lost 3 bases to trimming and J lost 3 bases, with 9 bases between them. This CDR3 contains 14 residues. DNA for the CDR3: TGCGCCAGCAGTGAAAGGATCGGTGGAAACACCATATATTTT. Its protein product is CASSERIGGNTIYF.

This chain links TRBV5-5 with TRBJ2-3; weak D call: TRBD2 (7 bases). The CDR3 sequence is 16 residues long. CDR1 is SGHKS and CDR2 is YYEKEE in the germline V gene (reference sequence). Trimming took 0 bases from V and 2 from J, leaving 13 bases between them. CDR3 nucleotide sequence: TGTGCCAGCAGCTTGGAGGGGGGGCTCAACACAGATACGCAGTATTTT. This encodes CASSLEGGLNTDTQYF.

Only a few counts were recorded for this clone. The gene calls are TRBV6-2 or TRBV6-3 and TRBJ2-7; 7 bases agree with TRBD2. Germline CDR1 is MNHEY and CDR2 is SVGEGT. The trim removed 4 bases at V and 6 bases at J, leaving 12 bases unmatched. CDR3 length: 15 amino acids. The CDR3 region has the DNA TGTGCCAGCAGTTTAATCGGGACTATAAATATCGAGCAGTACTTC. This sequence encodes CASSLIGTINIEQYF.

The chain is built from TRBV29-1 and TRBJ1-1, with unresolved D. Germline CDR1 SQVTM, CDR2 ANQGSEA. The V gene lost 5 bases and the J gene lost 1 base, with 5 bases spanning the gap. The CDR3 has 11 residues. The CDR3 spells CSVRENTEAFF. In nucleotides, the CDR3 is TGCAGCGTTCGGGAGAACACTGAAGCTTTCTTT. Variable domain in full (rest from reference TRBV29-1 and TRBJ1-1): SAVISQKPSRDICQRGTSLTIQCQVDSQVTMMFWYRQQPGQSLTLIATANQGSEATYESGFVIDKFPISRPNLTFSTLTVSNMSPEDSSIYLCSVRENTEAFFGQGTRLTVV.

The rearrangement joins TRBV28 to TRBJ2-3, with 8 bases identical to TRBD1. V lost 6 bases, J lost 1 base, and 6 bases stayed unmatched. The CDR3 contains 15 residues. Germline V gives CDR1 MDHEN, CDR2 SYDVKM. This CDR3 is CASSLGGQGTDTQYF. The CDR3 region has the DNA TGTGCCAGCAGCCTAGGGGGACAGGGCACAGATACGCAGTATTTT.

The rearrangement joins TRBV7-9 to TRBJ1-1, with D tentatively TRBD1 (5 bases). CDR1 and CDR2 (germline): SEHNR, FQNEAQ (reference sequence). The CDR3 runs to 14 residues. The ends were cut back, 5 bases at V and 5 bases at J, with 15 bases in the middle. The CDR3 nucleotides read TGTGCCAGCAGCCTTGCGGGGGTAGGGACTGAAGCTTTCTTT. The encoded protein is CASSLAGVGTEAFF. Full variable domain (missing parts from reference TRBV7-9 and TRBJ1-1): DTGVSQNPRHKITKRGQNVTFRCDPISEHNRLYWYRQTLGQGPEFLTYFQNEAQLEKSRLLSDRFSAERPKGSFSTLEIQRTEQGDSAMYLCASSLAGVGTEAFFGQGTRLTVV.

This rearrangement joins TRBV5-1 to TRBJ2-7, with D possibly TRBD2 on 6 matching bases. This CDR3 is 14 amino acids long. Germline values: CDR1 SGHRS, CDR2 YFSETQ. V was pared by 4 bases and J by 2 bases, with 13 bases between. The CDR3 sequence is CASSTGTGAYEQYF. CDR3 sequence (DNA): TGCGCCAGCAGCACCGGGACGGGGGCCTACGAGCAGTACTTC.

This clone was detected only once. The chain has TRBV6-2 or TRBV6-3 and TRBJ2-7; 7 bases fit TRBD1. This CDR3 comprises 15 residues. Trimming took 5 bases from V and 0 from J; bases not matched to a gene: 7. Germline V gives CDR1 MNHEY, CDR2 SVGEGT. Written as DNA, the CDR3 is TGTGCCAGCAGTCTCCCCGGGACAGCCTCCTACGAGCAGTACTTC. It is translated as CASSLPGTASYEQYF.

This chain uses TRBV15 with TRBJ2-2; the D is unclear. Between the trimmed V and J ends, which lost 4 bases and 0 bases, there was a span of 9 bases. The germline V gene encodes CDR1 LNHNV and CDR2 YYDKDF (reference sequence). This CDR3 is 15 amino acids long. CDR3 nucleotide sequence: TGTGCCACCAGCACGGACCAAGCGAACACCGGGGAGCTGTTTTTT. The encoded protein is CATSTDQANTGELFF.

The chain is built from TRBV27 and TRBJ1-1; D gene unclear. The length of the CDR3 is 13 residues. CDR1 is MNHEY, CDR2 SMNVEV, per germline (reference sequence). V was shortened by 3 bases and J by 4 bases, with 9 bases between the two germline ends. DNA for the CDR3: TGTGCCAGCAGTTTTGTCCCGAGCACTGAAGCTTTCTTT. Amino acid sequence: CASSFVPSTEAFF.

As for this clone: This may arise from a read error, as a much more abundant clone is one base away. The V call is TRBV4-3, the J call TRBJ2-7; perhaps TRBD2 as D (6 bases). V was clipped by 0 bases and J by 2 bases, with 11 bases between them. CDR1 is LGHNA, CDR2 YSLEER, per germline. The CDR3 spans 15 residues. Written as DNA, the CDR3 is TGCGCCAGCAGCCAAGATTGGCGGGGACCCTACGAGCAGTACTTC. Protein sequence: CASSQDWRGPYEQYF.

V is TRBV18 and J is TRBJ2-2, with 7 bases fitting TRBD1. The germline CDR1 and CDR2 sequences are KGHSH and LQKENI. The CDR3 runs 15 residues. The J segment lost 4 bases and the V segment lost 6 bases, leaving 8 bases of the junction unmatched. The CDR3 loop reads CASSPLTGTTGELFF. In nucleotides, the CDR3 is TGTGCCAGCTCCCCTTTGACAGGGACCACCGGGGAGCTGTTTTTT.

The V gene is TRBV6-5, the J gene TRBJ1-3; 7 bases map to TRBD1. Germline loops: CDR1 MNHEY, CDR2 SVGAGI. This CDR3 has 14 amino acids. Trimming removed 8 bases from V and 4 bases from J; junction bases left unmatched: 8. For the CDR3, the DNA is TGTGCCAGCGGGGAGGGGGCGCGAGGAAACACCATATATTTT. Protein: CASGEGARGNTIYF.

J is TRBJ2-7 and V is TRBV6-5, with D hard to call. The ends were cut back, 6 bases at V and 6 bases at J, with 15 bases in the middle. CDR3 length: 13 residues. Germline CDR1 MNHEY, CDR2 SVGAGI. The CDR3: CASRDEDRSEQYF. For the CDR3, the DNA is TGTGCCAGCAGAGACGAGGATCGTAGCGAGCAGTACTTC.

The sample holds one count of this clone. The rearrangement joins TRBV19 to TRBJ1-2; 7 bases agree with TRBD1. This CDR3 has 13 residues. V was clipped by 5 bases and J by 3 bases; unmatched bases: 3. CDR1 and CDR2 (germline): LNHDA, SQIVND (reference sequence). CDR3 sequence (DNA): TGTGCCAGTAGTCGACAGGGACACTATGGCTACACCTTC. This gives the protein CASSRQGHYGYTF.

This chain connects TRBV27 to TRBJ2-2; D not certain. Germline lookup yields CDR1 MNHEY and CDR2 SMNVEV (reference sequence). The CDR3 runs 12 residues. Trimming pared 3 bases from V and 6 bases from J, leaving 5 bases between. The CDR3 DNA follows: TGTGCCAGCAGTTTGCCCGCCGGGGAGCTGTTTTTT. Translated: CASSLPAGELFF.

This clone has just a few counts. The J gene is TRBJ1-3, the V gene TRBV4-3; D is unclear. Germline V gene lookup returns CDR1 LGHNA and CDR2 YSLEER. Deletions cut 1 base from V and 0 bases from J, with 13 bases between. The CDR3 sequence is 17 residues long. The CDR3 here is CASSQAPARPSGNTIYF. The CDR3, as DNA: TGCGCCAGCAGCCAAGCCCCGGCAAGGCCCTCTGGAAACACCATATATTTT.

This chain connects TRBV5-8 to TRBJ2-1; TRBD2 might be the D (6 bases). Germline CDR1 is SGHTS and CDR2 is YDEGEE. V was shortened by 0 bases and J by 2 bases, with 15 bases between the two germline ends. The CDR3 has 17 amino acids. The DNA for the CDR3 is TGTGCCAGCAGCTTGGCCAGGCTAGCGTTAACCTACAATGAGCAGTTCTTC. It encodes CASSLARLALTYNEQFF.

J is TRBJ2-7 and V is TRBV15; 10 bases agree with TRBD1. Per the germline V gene, CDR1 is LNHNV and CDR2 is YYDKDF (reference sequence). The CDR3 is 15 residues long. J gave up 4 bases and V 2 bases, and 5 bases lay outside the gene matches. CDR3 region: CATSRLGQGEYEQYF. CDR3 nucleotides: TGTGCCACCAGCAGACTAGGACAGGGGGAATACGAGCAGTACTTC.

This rearrangement joins TRBV19 to TRBJ1-2, with a possible D match to TRBD1 (6 bases). This CDR3 contains 13 residues. The germline CDR1 and CDR2 sequences are LNHDA and SQIVND (reference sequence). Trimming pared 6 bases from V and 2 bases from J, leaving 10 bases between. CDR3 amino acids: CASRLTGNYGYTF. CDR3 nucleotides: TGTGCCAGTAGGCTTACAGGGAACTATGGCTACACCTTC.

The V and J genes are TRBV9 and TRBJ2-7; D tentatively fits TRBD1 or TRBD2 (5 bases each). V gave up 1 base and J gave up 5 bases, with 22 bases separating them. Germline CDR1 and CDR2: SGDLS and YYNGEE. The CDR3 contains 17 residues. CDR3 bases: TGTGCCAGCAGCGTAAGGGGCCTCAACGGGGTTAGCGACGAGCAGTACTTC. Translating gives CASSVRGLNGVSDEQYF. The whole variable domain, remainder taken from reference TRBV9 and TRBJ2-7, is DSGVTQTPKHLITATGQRVTLRCSPRSGDLSVYWYQQSLDQGLQFLIQYYNGEERAKGNILERFSAQQFPDLHSELNLSSLELGDSALYFCASSVRGLNGVSDEQYFGPGTRLTVT.